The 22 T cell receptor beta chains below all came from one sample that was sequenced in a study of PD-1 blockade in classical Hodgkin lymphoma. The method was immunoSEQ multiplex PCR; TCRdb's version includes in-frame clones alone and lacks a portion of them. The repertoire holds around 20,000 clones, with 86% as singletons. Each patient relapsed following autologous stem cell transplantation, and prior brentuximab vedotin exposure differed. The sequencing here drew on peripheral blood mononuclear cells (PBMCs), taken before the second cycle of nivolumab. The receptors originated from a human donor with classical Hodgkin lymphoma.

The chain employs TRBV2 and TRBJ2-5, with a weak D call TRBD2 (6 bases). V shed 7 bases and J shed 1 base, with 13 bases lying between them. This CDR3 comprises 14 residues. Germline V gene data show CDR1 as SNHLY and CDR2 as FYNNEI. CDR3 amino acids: CASMMLEGQETQYF. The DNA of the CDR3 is TGTGCCAGCATGATGTTGGAGGGCCAAGAGACCCAGTACTTC. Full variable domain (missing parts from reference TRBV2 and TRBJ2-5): EPEVTQTPSHQVTQMGQEVILRCVPISNHLYFYWYRQILGQKVEFLVSFYNNEISEKSEIFDDQFSVERPDGSNFTLKIRSTKLEDSAMYFCASMMLEGQETQYFGPGTRLLVL.

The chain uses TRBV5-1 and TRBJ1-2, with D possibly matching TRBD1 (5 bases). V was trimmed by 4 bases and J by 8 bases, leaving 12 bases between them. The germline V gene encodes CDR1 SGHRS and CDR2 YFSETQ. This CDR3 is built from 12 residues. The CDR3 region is CASSGGLEGYTF. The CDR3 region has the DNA TGCGCCAGCAGCGGGGGTTTGGAGGGCTACACCTTC.

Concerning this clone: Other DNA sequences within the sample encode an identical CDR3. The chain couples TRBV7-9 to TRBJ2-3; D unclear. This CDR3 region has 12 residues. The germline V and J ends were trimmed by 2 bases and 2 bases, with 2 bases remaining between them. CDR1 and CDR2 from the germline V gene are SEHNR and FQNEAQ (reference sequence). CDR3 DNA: TGTGCCAGCAGCTTATCCACAGATACGCAGTATTTT. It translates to CASSLSTDTQYF.

CDR3 region: CASSWGAPNEQFF. The CDR3 nucleotides are TGCGCCAGCAGCTGGGGGGCTCCCAATGAGCAGTTCTTC. The chain is built from TRBV5-1 and TRBJ2-1; either TRBD1 or TRBD2 may supply D (6 bases each). CDR3 length equals 13 residues. Germline V lookup: CDR1 SGHRS, CDR2 YFSETQ. The V gene lost 3 bases and the J gene lost 6 bases, with 10 bases spanning the gap.

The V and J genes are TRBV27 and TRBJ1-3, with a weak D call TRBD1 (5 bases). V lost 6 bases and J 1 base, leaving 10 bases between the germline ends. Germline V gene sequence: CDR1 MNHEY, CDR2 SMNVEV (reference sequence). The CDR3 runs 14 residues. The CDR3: CASSPGRSGNTIYF. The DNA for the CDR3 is TGTGCCAGCAGCCCAGGGCGATCTGGAAACACCATATATTTT.

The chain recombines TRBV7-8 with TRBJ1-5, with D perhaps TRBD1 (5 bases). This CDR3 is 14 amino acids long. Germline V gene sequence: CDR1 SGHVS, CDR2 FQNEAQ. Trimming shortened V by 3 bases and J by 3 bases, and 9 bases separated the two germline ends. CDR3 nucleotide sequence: TGTGCCAGCAGCTTCGCGGACACCAATCAGCCCCAGCATTTT. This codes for CASSFADTNQPQHF.

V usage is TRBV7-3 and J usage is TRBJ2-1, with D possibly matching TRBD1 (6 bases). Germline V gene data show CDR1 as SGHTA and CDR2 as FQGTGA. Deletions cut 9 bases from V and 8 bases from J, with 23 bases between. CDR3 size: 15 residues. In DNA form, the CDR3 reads TGTGCCAGTAGCGCCCAGGGGACCCCTGGGGATGAGCAGTTCTTC. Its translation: CASSAQGTPGDEQFF.

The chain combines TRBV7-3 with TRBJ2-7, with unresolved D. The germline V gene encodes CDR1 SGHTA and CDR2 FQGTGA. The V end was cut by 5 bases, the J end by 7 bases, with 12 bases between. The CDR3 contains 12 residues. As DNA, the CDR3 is TGTGCCAGCAGCCCCCCCCCGGATGAGCAGTACTTC. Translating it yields CASSPPPDEQYF.

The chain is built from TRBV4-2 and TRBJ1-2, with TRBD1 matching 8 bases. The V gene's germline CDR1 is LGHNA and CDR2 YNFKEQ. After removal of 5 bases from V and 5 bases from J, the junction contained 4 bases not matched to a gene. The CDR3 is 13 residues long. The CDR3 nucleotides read TGTGCCAGCAGCGCGACAGGGGAGTATGGCTACACCTTC. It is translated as CASSATGEYGYTF.

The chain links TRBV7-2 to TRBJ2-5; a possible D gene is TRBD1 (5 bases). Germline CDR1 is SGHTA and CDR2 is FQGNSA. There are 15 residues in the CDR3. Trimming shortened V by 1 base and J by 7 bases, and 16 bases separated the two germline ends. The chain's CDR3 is CASSLVPAPQGTQYF. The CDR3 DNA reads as TGTGCCAGCAGCTTAGTACCCGCACCCCAGGGGACCCAGTACTTC. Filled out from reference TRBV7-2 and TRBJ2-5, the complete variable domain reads GAGVSQSPSNKVTEKGKDVELRCDPISGHTALYWYRQSLGQGLEFLIYFQGNSAPDKSGLPSDRFSAERTGGSVSTLTIQRTQQEDSAVYLCASSLVPAPQGTQYFGPGTRLLVL.

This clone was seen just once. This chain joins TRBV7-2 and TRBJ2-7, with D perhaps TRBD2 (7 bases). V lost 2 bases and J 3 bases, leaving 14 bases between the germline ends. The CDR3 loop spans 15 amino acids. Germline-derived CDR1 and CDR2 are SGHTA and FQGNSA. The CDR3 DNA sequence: TGTGCCAGCAGCTTAACAGGGACTACGAACTACGAGCAGTACTTC. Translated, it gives CASSLTGTTNYEQYF.

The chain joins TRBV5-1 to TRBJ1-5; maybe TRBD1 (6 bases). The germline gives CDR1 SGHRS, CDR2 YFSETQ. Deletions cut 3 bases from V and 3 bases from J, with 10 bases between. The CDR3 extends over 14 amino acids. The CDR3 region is CASSSGTPNQPQHF. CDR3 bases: TGCGCCAGCAGCTCCGGGACACCCAATCAGCCCCAGCATTTT.

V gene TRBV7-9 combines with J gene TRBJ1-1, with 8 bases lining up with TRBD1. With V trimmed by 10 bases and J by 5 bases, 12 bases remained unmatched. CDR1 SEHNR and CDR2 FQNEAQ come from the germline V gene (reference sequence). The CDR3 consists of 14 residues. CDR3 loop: CATNQDRGSTEAFF. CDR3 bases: TGTGCCACCAACCAAGACAGGGGAAGTACTGAAGCTTTCTTT.

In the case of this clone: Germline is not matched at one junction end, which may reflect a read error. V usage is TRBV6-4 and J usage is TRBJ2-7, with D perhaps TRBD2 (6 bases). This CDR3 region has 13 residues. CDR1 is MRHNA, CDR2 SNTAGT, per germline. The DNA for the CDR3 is TGTGCCAGCAGTGACCTCATTCGACCGGGAGTCAGGTTC. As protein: CASSDLIRPGVRF.

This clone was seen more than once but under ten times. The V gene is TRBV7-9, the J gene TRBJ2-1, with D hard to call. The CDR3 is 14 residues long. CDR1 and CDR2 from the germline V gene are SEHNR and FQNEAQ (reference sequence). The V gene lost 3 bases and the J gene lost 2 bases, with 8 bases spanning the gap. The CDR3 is CASSLLRTYNEQFF. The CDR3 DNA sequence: TGTGCCAGCAGCTTGCTTCGTACCTACAATGAGCAGTTCTTC.

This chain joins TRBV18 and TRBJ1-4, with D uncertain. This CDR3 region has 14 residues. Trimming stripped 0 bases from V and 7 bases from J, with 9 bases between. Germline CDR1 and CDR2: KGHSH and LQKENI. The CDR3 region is CASSPPAQSEKLFF. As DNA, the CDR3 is TGTGCCAGCTCACCACCGGCTCAATCTGAAAAACTGTTTTTT.

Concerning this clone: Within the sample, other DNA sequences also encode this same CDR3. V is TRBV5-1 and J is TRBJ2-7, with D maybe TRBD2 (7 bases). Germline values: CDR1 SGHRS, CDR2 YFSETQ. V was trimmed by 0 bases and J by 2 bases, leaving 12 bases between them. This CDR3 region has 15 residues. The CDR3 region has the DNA TGCGCCAGCAGCTTGGGGCTAGGGGGGGCCTACGAGCAGTACTTC. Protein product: CASSLGLGGAYEQYF.

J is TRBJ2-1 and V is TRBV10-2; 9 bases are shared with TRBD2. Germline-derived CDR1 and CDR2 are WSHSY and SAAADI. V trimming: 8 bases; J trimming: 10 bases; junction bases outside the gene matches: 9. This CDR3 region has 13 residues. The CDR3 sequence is CASSEGGGVEQFF. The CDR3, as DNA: TGCGCCAGCTCAGAGGGCGGGGGGGTCGAGCAGTTCTTC.

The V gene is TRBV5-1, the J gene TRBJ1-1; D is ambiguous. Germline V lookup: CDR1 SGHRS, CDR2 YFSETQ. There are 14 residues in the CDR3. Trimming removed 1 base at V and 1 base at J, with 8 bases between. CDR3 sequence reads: CASSLNGANTEAFF. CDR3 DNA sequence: TGCGCCAGCAGCTTGAACGGTGCGAACACTGAAGCTTTCTTT.

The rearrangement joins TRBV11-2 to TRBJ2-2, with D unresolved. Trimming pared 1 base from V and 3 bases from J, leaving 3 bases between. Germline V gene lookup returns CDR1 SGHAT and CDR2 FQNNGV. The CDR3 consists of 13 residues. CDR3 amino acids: CASSLVDTGELFF. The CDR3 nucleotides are TGTGCCAGCAGCTTAGTGGACACCGGGGAGCTGTTTTTT.

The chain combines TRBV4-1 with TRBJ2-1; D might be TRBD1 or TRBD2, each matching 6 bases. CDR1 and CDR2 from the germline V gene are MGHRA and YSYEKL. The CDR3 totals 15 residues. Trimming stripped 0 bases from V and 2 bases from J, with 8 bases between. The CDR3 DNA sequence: TGCGCCAGCAGCCAAGAGGGGGGCCCCTACAATGAGCAGTTCTTC. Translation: CASSQEGGPYNEQFF.

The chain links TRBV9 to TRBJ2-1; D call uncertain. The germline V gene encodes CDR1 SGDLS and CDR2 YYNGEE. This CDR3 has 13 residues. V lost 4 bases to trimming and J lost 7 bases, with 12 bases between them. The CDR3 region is CASSPQVANEQFF. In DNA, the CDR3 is TGTGCCAGCAGCCCACAAGTAGCAAATGAGCAGTTCTTC.